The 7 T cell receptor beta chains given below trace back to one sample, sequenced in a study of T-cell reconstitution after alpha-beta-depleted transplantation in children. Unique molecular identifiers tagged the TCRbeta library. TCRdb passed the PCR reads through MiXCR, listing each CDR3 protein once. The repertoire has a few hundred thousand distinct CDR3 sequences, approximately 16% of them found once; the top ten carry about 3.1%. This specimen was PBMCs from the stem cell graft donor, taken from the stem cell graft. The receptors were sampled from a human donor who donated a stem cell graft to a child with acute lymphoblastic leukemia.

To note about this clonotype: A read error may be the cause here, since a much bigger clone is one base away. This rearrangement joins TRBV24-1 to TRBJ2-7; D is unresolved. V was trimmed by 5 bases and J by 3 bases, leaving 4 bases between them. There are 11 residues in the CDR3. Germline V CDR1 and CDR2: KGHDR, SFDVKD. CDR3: CATSAGYEQYF. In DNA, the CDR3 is TGTGCCACCAGTGCGGGCTACGAGCAGTACTTC.

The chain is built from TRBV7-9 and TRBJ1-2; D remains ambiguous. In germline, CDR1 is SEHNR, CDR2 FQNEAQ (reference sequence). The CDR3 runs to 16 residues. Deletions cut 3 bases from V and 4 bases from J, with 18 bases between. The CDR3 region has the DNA TGTGCCAGCAGCTTTAATGTGGATTATCCATTCTATGGCTACACCTTC. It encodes CASSFNVDYPFYGYTF.

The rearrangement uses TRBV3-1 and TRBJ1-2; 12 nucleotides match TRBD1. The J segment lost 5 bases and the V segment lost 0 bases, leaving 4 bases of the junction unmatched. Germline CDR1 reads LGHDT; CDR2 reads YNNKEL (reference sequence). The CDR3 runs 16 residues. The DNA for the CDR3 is TGTGCCAGCAGCCAAGAGGGACAGGGGGCTTGGTATGGCTACACCTTC. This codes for CASSQEGQGAWYGYTF.

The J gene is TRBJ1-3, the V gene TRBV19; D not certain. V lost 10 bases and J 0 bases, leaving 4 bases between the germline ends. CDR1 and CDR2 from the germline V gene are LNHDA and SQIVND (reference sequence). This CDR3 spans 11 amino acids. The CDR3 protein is CATRSGNTIYF. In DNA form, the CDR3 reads TGTGCCACCCGCTCTGGAAACACCATATATTTT. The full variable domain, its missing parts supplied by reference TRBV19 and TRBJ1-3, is DGGITQSPKYLFRKEGQNVTLSCEQNLNHDAMYWYRQDPGQGLRLIYYSQIVNDFQKGDIAEGYSVSREKKESFPLTVTSAQKNPTAFYLCATRSGNTIYFGEGSWLTVV.

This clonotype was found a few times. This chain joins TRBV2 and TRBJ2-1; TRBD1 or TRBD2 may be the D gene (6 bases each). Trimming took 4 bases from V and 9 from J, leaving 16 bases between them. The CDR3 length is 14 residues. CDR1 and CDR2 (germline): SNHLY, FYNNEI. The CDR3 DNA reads TGTGCCAGCAGTGTGCGGGGCGGACAGAGTGAGCAGTTCTTC. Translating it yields CASSVRGGQSEQFF.

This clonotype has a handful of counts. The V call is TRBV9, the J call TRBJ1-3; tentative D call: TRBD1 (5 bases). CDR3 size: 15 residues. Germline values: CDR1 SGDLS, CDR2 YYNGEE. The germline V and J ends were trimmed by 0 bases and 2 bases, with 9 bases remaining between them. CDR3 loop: CASSVDGATGNTIYF. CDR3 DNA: TGTGCCAGCAGCGTAGACGGGGCTACTGGAAACACCATATATTTT.

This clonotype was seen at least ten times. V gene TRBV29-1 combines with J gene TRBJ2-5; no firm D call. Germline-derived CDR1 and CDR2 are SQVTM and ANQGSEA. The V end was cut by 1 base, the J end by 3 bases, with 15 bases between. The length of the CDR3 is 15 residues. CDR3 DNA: TGCAGCGTTGAAGTACGCCGCCGGCCTAAAGAGACCCAGTACTTC. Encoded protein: CSVEVRRRPKETQYF.